One and the same sample provided the 7 T cell receptor beta chains below, sequenced in a study of T-cell memory formation after mild COVID-19. TCRdb re-derived calls from the 5' RACE reads in MiXCR, one entry per CDR3 protein. The repertoire includes some 190,000 distinct CDR3 sequences, approximately 16% of them detected once, and around 2% sits in the top ten. What was sequenced was PBMCs or a T cell subset sorted from them (not recorded which). The receptors originated from an adult woman who had mild COVID-19 (a few samples of this study predate the infection). Cell type and time point are not known.

The gene calls are TRBV12-3 or TRBV12-4 and TRBJ2-3; no clear D gene. The CDR3 consists of 12 residues. Trimming stripped 2 bases from V and 2 bases from J, with 2 bases between. The CDR3 is CASSLFTDTQYF. The CDR3, as DNA: TGTGCCAGCAGTTTATTCACAGATACGCAGTATTTT.

The chain couples TRBV24-1 to TRBJ2-1; the D gene is possibly TRBD2 (6 bases). The CDR3 has 16 amino acids. The germline gives CDR1 KGHDR, CDR2 SFDVKD. The V end was cut by 5 bases, the J end by 3 bases, with 16 bases between. The CDR3 sequence is CATSAPTSINYNEQFF. The DNA of the CDR3 is TGTGCCACCAGTGCCCCCACTAGCATAAACTACAATGAGCAGTTCTTC.

The V and J genes are TRBV29-1 and TRBJ2-7, with D possibly being TRBD1 (6 bases). V lost 4 bases to trimming and J lost 1 base, with 11 bases between them. This CDR3 region has 13 residues. Germline loops: CDR1 SQVTM, CDR2 ANQGSEA. The CDR3 DNA reads as TGCAGCGTTGTCGAGACAGGTTCCTACGAGCAGTACTTC. This encodes CSVVETGSYEQYF.

V and J are TRBV2 and TRBJ2-7; 7 nucleotides line up with TRBD1. Trimming removed 6 bases from V and 2 bases from J; junction bases left unmatched: 10. This CDR3 contains 15 residues. The germline CDR1 and CDR2 sequences are SNHLY and FYNNEI. The CDR3 sequence is CASSLQPGQTYEQYF. DNA of the CDR3: TGTGCCAGCAGCCTCCAGCCGGGACAGACCTACGAGCAGTACTTC.

This chain uses TRBV29-1 with TRBJ1-2; no definite D call. There are 12 residues in the CDR3. Deletions cut 3 bases from V and 4 bases from J, with 9 bases between. Germline V gene lookup returns CDR1 SQVTM and CDR2 ANQGSEA. CDR3: CSVEEGSYGYTF. DNA of the CDR3: TGCAGCGTTGAGGAGGGAAGCTATGGCTACACCTTC.

This clonotype has just a few counts. The gene calls are TRBV12-3 or TRBV12-4 and TRBJ2-3; D uncertain. V was clipped by 3 bases and J by 10 bases, with 11 bases between them. This CDR3 region has 12 residues. The CDR3 coding sequence is TGTGCCAGCAGTTTCATCAGGAATGCGCAGTATTTT. Amino acid sequence: CASSFIRNAQYF.

A few counts support this clonotype. This rearrangement joins TRBV11-2 to TRBJ2-6; D is unclear. The V and J ends lost 5 bases and 3 bases respectively, with 11 bases between them. CDR1 SGHAT and CDR2 FQNNGV come from the germline V gene. CDR3 size: 15 residues. The DNA for the CDR3 is TGTGCCAGCAGCCACCGGCCTTTTGGGGCCAACGTCCTGACTTTC. Its translation is CASSHRPFGANVLTF.